A single sample is the source of the 7 T cell receptor beta chains below, sequenced in a study of cytomegalovirus exposure and HLA in healthy donors. PCR employed 60 Vbeta and 13 Jbeta primers. The assay was immunoSEQ multiplex PCR, and TCRdb's table has in-frame clones only and misses some. The table includes under 200,000 clones, approximately 65% detected once. What was sequenced was PBMCs. The receptor source for this set is a man between 35 and 55 years old in good health and CMV-seronegative.

This chain connects TRBV30 to TRBJ2-7; possibly TRBD1 for D (7 bases). The CDR3 runs to 14 residues. CDR1 and CDR2 from the germline V gene are GTSNPN and SVGIG (reference sequence). The V end lost 3 bases, the J end lost 5 bases, and 17 bases lay between the germline ends. The CDR3 loop reads CAWREQGGRNEQYF. The CDR3 DNA follows: TGTGCCTGGAGGGAGCAGGGGGGTCGGAACGAGCAGTACTTC.

The V call is TRBV7-2, the J call TRBJ1-5, with 10 bases aligning to TRBD1. After removal of 5 bases from V and 1 base from J, the junction contained 8 bases not matched to a gene. The CDR3 totals 17 residues. From germline, CDR1 is SGHTA and CDR2 FQGNSA. The CDR3 sequence is CASSLHVGQGSNQPQHF. CDR3 in DNA: TGTGCCAGCAGCCTTCACGTGGGACAGGGGAGCAATCAGCCCCAGCATTTT.

This clone was counted only a few times. This chain joins TRBV7-2 and TRBJ1-3; no clear D gene. V lost 4 bases, J lost 4 bases, and 8 bases lay in between. The germline CDR1 and CDR2 sequences are SGHTA and FQGNSA. CDR3 length equals 13 residues. DNA of the CDR3: TGTGCCAGCAGCTCGGCAGGCGGAAACACCATATATTTT. It is translated as CASSSAGGNTIYF. Full variable domain (rest looked up from reference TRBV7-2 and TRBJ1-3): GAGVSQSPSNKVTEKGKDVELRCDPISGHTALYWYRQSLGQGLEFLIYFQGNSAPDKSGLPSDRFSAERTGGSVSTLTIQRTQQEDSAVYLCASSSAGGNTIYFGEGSWLTVV.

This chain joins TRBV6-5 and TRBJ1-2, with D hard to call. The germline V gene has CDR1 MNHEY and CDR2 SVGAGI. V was shortened by 5 bases and J by 4 bases, with 11 bases between the two germline ends. The CDR3 is made up of 13 amino acids. In DNA form, the CDR3 reads TGTGCCAGCAGTCCCGAGGCTGGCTATGGCTACACCTTC. Protein product: CASSPEAGYGYTF.

The chain couples TRBV5-6 to TRBJ1-1, with D maybe TRBD1 (5 bases). CDR3 length: 17 residues. Germline loops: CDR1 SGHDT, CDR2 YYEEEE. V was trimmed by 0 bases and J by 5 bases, leaving 20 bases between them. The CDR3 here is CASSLALPGWVTTEAFF. The CDR3 nucleotides are TGTGCCAGCAGCTTGGCCTTGCCAGGGTGGGTGACGACTGAAGCTTTCTTT.

The chain couples TRBV6-1 to TRBJ1-1; TRBD1 matches at 7 bases. The germline V gene has CDR1 MNHNS and CDR2 SASEGT. This CDR3 region has 13 residues. Trimming took 6 bases from V and 1 from J; bases not matched to a gene: 2. This CDR3 reads CASRGQPNTEAFF. DNA for the CDR3: TGTGCCAGCAGGGGACAGCCGAACACTGAAGCTTTCTTT.

This chain links TRBV6-1 with TRBJ1-4; D is undetermined. This CDR3 spans 14 amino acids. V lost 3 bases, J lost 2 bases, and 7 bases lay in between. Per germline, CDR1 MNHNS and CDR2 SASEGT. The CDR3 DNA sequence: TGTGCCAGCAGTGAGGGCAGGACTAATGAAAAACTGTTTTTT. This encodes CASSEGRTNEKLFF.